The 20 T cell receptor beta chains presented below share a single source sample, sequenced in a study of identical twins (dated by TCRdb to between 2015 and 2016). Library construction relied on 5' RACE. TCRdb names Illumina HiSeq 2000 as the instrument used. The raw public reads went through TCRdb reprocessing: fastp at Q25, MiXCR clone calling, in-frame beta chains kept. Merged by CDR3 protein, the rows form single entries marked with the most common genes and DNA. The sample table contains about 470,000 distinct CDR3 sequences; only one count was recorded for 20% to 25% of them. The biggest ten clones account for over 2.5% of the sample. A further study also used this sample, focusing on T cells expressing NK-cell markers.

Sequenced: CD4+ T cells sorted from blood. The receptor source for this set is a young woman in good health.

This clonotype was seen more than once but under ten times. This chain links TRBV20-1 with TRBJ2-3; the D is unclear. The CDR3 runs 12 residues. The germline V gene encodes CDR1 DFQATT and CDR2 SNEGSKA (reference sequence). The V gene lost 3 bases and the J gene lost 7 bases, with 11 bases spanning the gap. The DNA for the CDR3 is TGCAGTGCTAGCCCTCTAGTAAATACGCAGTATTTT. Translated, it gives CSASPLVNTQYF.

This chain connects TRBV4-2 to TRBJ2-1; 11 bases line up with TRBD2. Germline V gene lookup returns CDR1 LGHNA and CDR2 YNFKEQ. Losses at the gene ends were 4 bases for V and 3 bases for J; bases not matched to a gene: 8. This CDR3 spans 17 amino acids. The CDR3 sequence: CASSPAGGLAVYNEQFF. The CDR3 DNA reads as TGTGCCAGCAGCCCGGCCGGGGGACTAGCGGTCTACAATGAGCAGTTCTTC.

This sequence joins TRBV12-3 or TRBV12-4 and TRBJ1-5; TRBD1 matches 10 bases. The CDR3 loop spans 14 amino acids. V dropped 5 bases and J dropped 5; count of bases not matched to a gene: 3. The CDR3 region has the DNA TGTGCCAGCAGTCGGGACAGGGGTTATCAGCCCCAGCATTTT. Translated: CASSRDRGYQPQHF.

This clonotype was seen more than once but under ten times. The chain links TRBV10-3 to TRBJ2-6, with TRBD1 as a possible D gene (5 bases). The CDR3 is 15 amino acids. Trimming stripped 7 bases from V and 0 bases from J, with 10 bases between. In germline, CDR1 is ENHRY, CDR2 SYGVKD. In DNA, the CDR3 is TGTGCCATCACTACAGGTTCCTCTGGGGCCAACGTCCTGACTTTC. It yields the protein CAITTGSSGANVLTF.

The gene calls are TRBV5-1 and TRBJ1-1, with D uncertain. Trimming left V 1 base short and J 3 bases short, with 7 bases between. The CDR3 loop spans 13 amino acids. Germline V gene data show CDR1 as SGHRS and CDR2 as YFSETQ. This CDR3 reads CASSLRADTEAFF. The CDR3 region has the DNA TGCGCCAGCAGCTTGCGGGCGGACACTGAAGCTTTCTTT. The whole variable domain, filled in from reference TRBV5-1 and TRBJ1-1, reads KAGVTQTPRYLIKTRGQQVTLSCSPISGHRSVSWYQQTPGQGLQFLFEYFSETQRNKGNFPGRFSGRQFSNSRSEMNVSTLELGDSALYLCASSLRADTEAFFGQGTRLTVV.

The chain carries TRBV5-1 and TRBJ2-1; 12 nucleotides agree with TRBD2. Looked up from germline, CDR1 is SGHRS and CDR2 is YFSETQ. The J segment lost 10 bases and the V segment lost 4 bases, leaving 9 bases of the junction unmatched. The CDR3 length is 15 residues. CDR3 sequence: CASSESSGRVREQFF. The CDR3 nucleotides are TGCGCCAGCAGCGAATCTAGCGGGAGGGTACGGGAGCAGTTCTTC.

This chain connects TRBV20-1 to TRBJ2-1; 7 nucleotides agree with TRBD1. There are 16 residues in the CDR3. The V segment lost 0 bases and the J segment 2 bases; nucleotides outside the gene matches: 7. Germline CDR1 is DFQATT and CDR2 is SNEGSKA (reference sequence). The chain's CDR3 is CSARDFGTEPYNEQFF. As DNA, the CDR3 is TGCAGTGCTAGAGATTTCGGGACAGAACCCTACAATGAGCAGTTCTTC.

The chain carries TRBV18 and TRBJ2-5; TRBD1 matches 7 bases. J was trimmed by 5 bases and V by 3 bases; bases with no gene match: 3. This CDR3 contains 13 residues. CDR1 is KGHSH, CDR2 LQKENI, per germline. The CDR3 spells CASSPHRGETQYF. Written as DNA, the CDR3 is TGTGCCAGCTCACCGCACAGGGGTGAGACCCAGTACTTC.

This clonotype turned up a few times. V usage is TRBV20-1 and J usage is TRBJ2-1; 12 nucleotides agree with TRBD2. V lost 3 bases and J lost 6; bases outside the gene matches: 9. Germline V gene data show CDR1 as DFQATT and CDR2 as SNEGSKA (reference sequence). This CDR3 spans 16 amino acids. This CDR3 is CSARSSGRAVFNEQFF. The DNA of the CDR3 is TGCAGTGCTAGGTCTAGCGGGAGGGCCGTCTTCAATGAGCAGTTCTTC.

This clonotype came up a few times. The chain combines TRBV5-1 with TRBJ2-1, with TRBD2 matching over 8 bases. The V gene's germline CDR1 is SGHRS and CDR2 YFSETQ. The ends lost 4 bases at V and 7 bases at J; junction bases unmatched: 10. CDR3 length equals 15 residues. This CDR3 reads CASSQQAGGRNEQFF. DNA for the CDR3: TGCGCCAGCAGCCAACAGGCGGGGGGTCGGAATGAGCAGTTCTTC.

This clonotype was seen many times. Mismatch with germline at one junction end may stem from a read error. This chain connects TRBV20-1 to TRBJ1-6; possibly TRBD1 for D (5 bases). This CDR3 region has 16 residues. Germline CDR1 and CDR2: DFQATT and SNEGSKA (reference sequence). This CDR3 reads CSAGEPGLGTASPLHF. The DNA for the CDR3 is TGCAGTGCTGGAGAACCGGGCCTTGGGACCGCTTCACCCCTCCACTTT.

The CDR3 nucleotides are TGTGCCAGCAGTCTCCCCGAGGGTGTCCAGTACTTC. Translated, it gives CASSLPEGVQYF. J is TRBJ2-5 and V is TRBV12-3 or TRBV12-4; D possibly corresponds to TRBD2 (5 bases). The CDR3 loop spans 12 amino acids. V was shortened by 5 bases and J by 10 bases, with 14 bases between the two germline ends.

J is TRBJ1-4 and V is TRBV20-1; 8 bases fit TRBD1. The CDR3 length is 14 residues. Unmatched junction bases numbered 9, after V lost 5 bases and J lost 7 bases. Germline V gene sequence: CDR1 DFQATT, CDR2 SNEGSKA (reference sequence). In DNA form, the CDR3 reads TGCAGTGCTGGACAGGGCTCTAGCATTGAAAAACTGTTTTTT. It is translated as CSAGQGSSIEKLFF.

This clonotype was detected only a few times. The J gene is TRBJ2-2, the V gene TRBV12-3 or TRBV12-4, with 8 bases lining up with TRBD2. The CDR3 runs 12 residues. V lost 7 bases, J lost 12 bases, and 7 bases stayed unmatched. The CDR3: CASTIGGEKLFF. For the CDR3, the DNA is TGTGCCAGCACCATCGGGGGGGAAAAGCTGTTTTTT.

The chain couples TRBV6-2 or TRBV6-3 to TRBJ2-2, with D possibly TRBD2 on 5 matching bases. The CDR3 extends over 16 amino acids. V dropped 6 bases and J dropped 5 bases, with 19 bases sitting between them. CDR1 MNHEY and CDR2 SVGEGT come from the germline V gene. The CDR3 DNA follows: TGTGCCAGCAGCCCCCTTGGAGGAACCTTGACCGGGGAGCTGTTTTTT. This sequence encodes CASSPLGGTLTGELFF.

The sample holds a few counts of this clonotype. The V call is TRBV5-1, the J call TRBJ2-3; D is ambiguous. The length of the CDR3 is 14 residues. With 0 bases removed from V and 1 base from J, the gap between germline ends came to 6 bases. Germline CDR1 and CDR2: SGHRS and YFSETQ. The CDR3 region has the DNA TGCGCCAGCAGCTTGGAACAGCGCACAGATACGCAGTATTTT. This codes for CASSLEQRTDTQYF.

This clonotype was seen more than once but under ten times. Compared with germline, one end of the junction differs, possibly owing to a read error. The V and J genes are TRBV20-1 and TRBJ1-1; D uncertain. Germline values: CDR1 DFQATT, CDR2 SNEGSKA (reference sequence). The CDR3 covers 10 residues. The CDR3 sequence is CAPKNTEAFF. The DNA for the CDR3 is TGTGCCCCTAAGAACACTGAAGCTTTCTTT.

V usage is TRBV20-1 and J usage is TRBJ2-7, with TRBD2 matching over 10 bases. The germline CDR1 and CDR2 sequences are DFQATT and SNEGSKA (reference sequence). The CDR3 consists of 14 residues. V was clipped by 1 base and J by 2 bases; unmatched bases: 2. DNA of the CDR3: TGCAGTGCTAGAGGGCTAGCGGGGGCCTACGAGCAGTACTTC. It codes for CSARGLAGAYEQYF.

This chain joins TRBV11-3 and TRBJ2-5; 10 bases align to TRBD2. The CDR3 has 15 residues. J was trimmed by 5 bases and V by 0 bases; bases with no gene match: 3. Germline V gives CDR1 SGHNT, CDR2 YENEEA. Written as DNA, the CDR3 is TGTGCCAGCAGCTTAGATGGACTAGCGGTGGAGACCCAGTACTTC. This sequence encodes CASSLDGLAVETQYF.

This clonotype was counted between two and nine times. V usage is TRBV6-1 and J usage is TRBJ2-4, with 7 positions matching TRBD1. The germline V gene encodes CDR1 MNHNS and CDR2 SASEGT. The CDR3 covers 14 residues. Trimming at V came to 4 bases and at J to 3 bases, leaving 3 bases not matched to a gene. The CDR3 sequence: CASSATGVKNIQYF. Written as DNA, the CDR3 is TGTGCCAGCAGTGCTACAGGGGTCAAAAACATTCAGTACTTC.